This T cell receptor beta chain stems from a study of beta chain features in type 1 diabetes. On the study more broadly: Cell yields, gender and age were similar in healthy donors and patients.

Every isolated RNA sample was fully reverse transcribed, so sequencing captured expressed TCRB transcripts. TCRdb's copy holds only in-frame clones and misses some; the assay was immunoSEQ multiplex PCR. The sample contains 200,000 to 300,000 clones, less than 15% of which appear only once. Study-level results: Naive, central memory and Treg TCRB repertoires seemed to resemble each other more closely in patients than they did in healthy donors. A moderate, significant TCRB CDR3 shortening appeared in type 1 diabetes across four CD4+ subsets.

CDR3 size: 14 residues. V lost 4 bases and J 2 bases, leaving 13 bases between the germline ends. CDR1 and CDR2 from the germline V gene are SGHDT and YYEEEE. Turning to this clone: Its antigen is undetermined.

CD45RO/CCR7/CD25/CD127/CD95/CD27 sorting isolated CD4+ naive, central memory, regulatory and stem cell-like memory cells. This chain joins TRBV5-6 and TRBJ2-7; TRBD2 is a possible D gene (5 bases). The sample taken for sequencing was naive CD4+ T cells from blood. This TCR was recovered from a woman between 35 and 50 years old in good health. DNA of the CDR3: TGTGCCAGCAGCCCGCGGAGGTGGGCCTACGAGCAGTACTTC. Its protein product is CASSPRRWAYEQYF.